This T cell receptor (beta chain) was found in a study of blood T cell repertoires in COVID-19. Background on the study: COVID-19 samples from acute and convalescent phases originated in the United States, Italy and Spain.

Authors' data handling: Estimation of nucleated cell counts relied on the amplification of reference gene primers. TCRdb's copy holds only in-frame clones and misses some; the assay was immunoSEQ multiplex PCR. V and J calls and clone size are as listed in that table; D and trimming were resolved from the DNA. The repertoire has 150,000 to 200,000 clones, roughly 79% of them found once; the top ten carry roughly 17%. CDR1 and CDR2 (germline): KGHSH, LQKENI. CDR3 length: 16 amino acids. V shed 6 bases, J shed 2 bases, and the junction held 8 bases outside the gene matches. Sequencing used peripheral blood. This rearrangement joins TRBV18 to TRBJ1-1; 11 positions agree with TRBD1. This clonotype was obtained from a man aged 60 to 75 with active or convalescent COVID-19. This CDR3 reads CASSLTGQGVNTEAFF. The CDR3 coding sequence is TGTGCCAGCTCCCTCACGGGACAGGGGGTTAACACTGAAGCTTTCTTT.